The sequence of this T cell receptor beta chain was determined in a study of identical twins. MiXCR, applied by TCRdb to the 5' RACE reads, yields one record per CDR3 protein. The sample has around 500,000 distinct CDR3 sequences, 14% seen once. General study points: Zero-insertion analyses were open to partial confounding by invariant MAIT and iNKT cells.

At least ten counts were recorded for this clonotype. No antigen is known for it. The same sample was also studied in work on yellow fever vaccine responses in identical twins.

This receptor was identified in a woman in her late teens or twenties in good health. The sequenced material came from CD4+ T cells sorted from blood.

CDR3 sequence reads: CSVGSGRSFEQYF. CDR3 in DNA: TGCAGCGTGGGTAGCGGGAGGAGCTTCGAGCAGTACTTC. The rearrangement joins TRBV29-1 to TRBJ2-7; 10 bases align to TRBD2. The CDR3 is made up of 13 amino acids. Germline V gene data show CDR1 as SQVTM and CDR2 as ANQGSEA. Trimming at V came to 6 bases and at J to 6 bases, leaving 8 bases not matched to a gene.